This TCR beta chain was observed in a study of T-cell memory formation after mild COVID-19. In the study overall: Most TCR clusters belonged to a single donor. Findings and limits, study-wide: Of the contracting clones, CD4+ ones lay mainly in CM and EM, and CD8+ ones in EMRA.

TCRdb called the 5' RACE reads again in MiXCR, with one record for every CDR3 protein. The table shows about 270,000 distinct CDR3 sequences, with 15% to 20% occurring only once. J was trimmed by 3 bases and V by 3 bases; bases with no gene match: 2. The CDR3 consists of 13 residues. Germline-derived CDR1 and CDR2 are SGHTA and FQGTGA. Note on this clonotype: The antigen is not known.

The chain combines TRBV7-3 with TRBJ2-7; 7 nucleotides match TRBD1. Sequencing used PBMCs or a T cell subset sorted from them (not recorded which). This TCR was recovered from a man between 18 and 29 years old who had mild COVID-19 (a few samples of this study predate the infection). Cell type and time point are not known. CDR3 coding DNA: TGTGCCAGCAGCTTGTCAGGGGGCTACGAGCAGTACTTC. Protein: CASSLSGGYEQYF.